This T cell receptor (beta chain) was obtained from a study of blood T cell repertoires in COVID-19. Germline CDR1 MNHNY, CDR2 SVGAGI (reference sequence). This CDR3 is 15 amino acids long. V dropped 2 bases and J dropped 1; count of bases not matched to a gene: 4. All enrollees were roughly 18 to 100 years old and from about two dozen US areas. Participant-given clinical history determined each cohort assignment. Clones were read by immunoSEQ multiplex PCR, and TCRdb kept only the in-frame ones, dropping some. The sample contains approximately 300,000 clones, around 90% of which appear only once. The rearrangement links TRBV6-6 to TRBJ1-1; 7 nucleotides match TRBD1. This TCR was recovered from a young woman who had recovered from COVID-19. Sequencing input: PBMCs or T cells enriched from blood (not recorded which). CDR3 sequence (DNA): TGTGCCAGCAGTTACGTTCGGGACAGGAACACTGAAGCTTTCTTT. It specifies CASSYVRDRNTEAFF.